This T cell receptor (beta chain) was observed in a study of blood T cell repertoires in COVID-19. About the study: Samples came from the United States, Italy and Spain, spanning acute and convalescent COVID-19. The cDNA or gDNA used as material had been derived from T cells, B-cell-depleted T cells, or PBMCs.

The CDR3 runs 15 residues. Per germline, CDR1 DFQATT and CDR2 SNEGSKA (reference sequence). Trimming cost V 3 bases and J 2 bases; bases outside gene matches: 7. Study processing details: Amplification of reference gene primers was used by the study to estimate nucleated cell counts. Clones were read by immunoSEQ multiplex PCR, and TCRdb kept only the in-frame ones, dropping some. V and J calls and clone size follow that table, whereas D and trimming were derived from the DNA. This table holds roughly 85,000 clones, 80% to 90% found once. The clonotype originates from a man between 50 and 59 years old with active or convalescent COVID-19. The gene calls are TRBV20-1 and TRBJ2-3; TRBD2 matches at 8 bases. The sample comprised peripheral blood. DNA of the CDR3: TGCAGTGCTAGTTTAGCGGGGAGGCTCACAGATACGCAGTATTTT. As protein: CSASLAGRLTDTQYF.